Each of the 28 T cell receptor beta chains below was sequenced from the same sample in a study of breast tumors, draining lymph nodes, adjacent tissues (dated by TCRdb to 2016 to 2017). Receptor amplification or capture employed multiplex PCR. TCRdb shows the sequencer as Illumina HiSeq 2000. Starting from the raw public reads, TCRdb applied fastp trimming at Q25, assembled clones with MiXCR and retained in-frame beta chains. One record per CDR3 amino acid sequence lists the most common genes and DNA. The sample table shows about 220,000 distinct CDR3 sequences, and around 34% are seen once. The top ten constitute approximately 4% of the sample. Lymph node samples came from the axillary draining lymph nodes of breast cancer patients. The sequencing input was axillary lymph node tissue. These receptors all stem from a female donor with breast cancer. Some clones in this sample may be carry-over from other donors' samples.

This clonotype was seen many times. The rearrangement links TRBV7-3 to TRBJ1-6; no firm D call. This CDR3 has 16 amino acids. With 2 bases removed from V and 7 bases from J, the gap between germline ends came to 15 bases. Per germline, CDR1 SGHTA and CDR2 FQGTGA. CDR3 nucleotide sequence: TGTGCCAGCAGCTTAGGACCCCGGGAGTGGAATTCACCCCTCCACTTT. The encoded protein is CASSLGPREWNSPLHF.

In this sample, this clonotype turned up many times. This sequence joins TRBV29-1 and TRBJ2-7; 9 nucleotides line up with TRBD1. Germline trimming cut 8 bases from V and 4 bases from J; bases unmatched to any gene: 9. Germline CDR1 SQVTM, CDR2 ANQGSEA. This CDR3 comprises 13 residues. The CDR3 bases are TGCAGCTTTACCGGGACAGGGTTATACGAGCAGTACTTC. This translates into CSFTGTGLYEQYF.

This clonotype was detected many times. This chain joins TRBV9 and TRBJ1-5, with a possible D match to TRBD1 (5 bases). The CDR3 has 14 residues. V lost 3 bases to trimming and J lost 4 bases, with 11 bases between them. The germline V gene encodes CDR1 SGDLS and CDR2 YYNGEE. The CDR3 is CASSGGPRNQPQHF. The CDR3 DNA reads as TGTGCCAGCAGCGGGGGACCGAGGAATCAGCCCCAGCATTTT. Based on the CDR3 plus reference TRBV9 and TRBJ1-5, the full variable domain is DSGVTQTPKHLITATGQRVTLRCSPRSGDLSVYWYQQSLDQGLQFLIQYYNGEERAKGNILERFSAQQFPDLHSELNLSSLELGDSALYFCASSGGPRNQPQHFGDGTRLSIL.

The sample holds many counts of this clonotype. The V gene is TRBV19, the J gene TRBJ2-2; D is ambiguous. Germline V gene sequence: CDR1 LNHDA, CDR2 SQIVND (reference sequence). The CDR3 sequence is 13 residues long. The germline V and J ends were trimmed by 7 bases and 2 bases, with 8 bases remaining between them. Here the CDR3 DNA reads TGTGCCAGTAAAGACGACAACACCGGGGAGCTGTTTTTT. Protein sequence: CASKDDNTGELFF.

This clonotype was detected ten times or more. V and J are TRBV30 and TRBJ1-5; D gene ambiguous. The CDR3 loop spans 15 amino acids. V lost 2 bases and J lost 3, with 14 bases in between. The germline CDR1 and CDR2 sequences are GTSNPN and SVGIG (reference sequence). The CDR3 here is CAWSPYILPNQPQHF. CDR3 DNA: TGTGCCTGGAGTCCATATATCCTACCCAATCAGCCCCAGCATTTT.

This clonotype has ten or more counts. DNA of the CDR3: TGTGCCAGCAGTACCACACCGTACCAAGAGACCCAGTACTTC. Its protein product is CASSTTPYQETQYF. V is TRBV2 and J is TRBJ2-5, with D unclear. Germline lookup yields CDR1 SNHLY and CDR2 FYNNEI. V was clipped by 5 bases and J by 0 bases, with 10 bases between them. This CDR3 comprises 14 residues.

A few counts support this clonotype. This chain uses TRBV10-3 with TRBJ1-1, with D tentatively TRBD1 (5 bases). V lost 7 bases and J 10 bases, leaving 19 bases between the germline ends. The CDR3 loop spans 13 amino acids. Germline-derived CDR1 and CDR2 are ENHRY and SYGVKD. This chain's CDR3 is CAIKRGAQVGAFF. In DNA form, the CDR3 reads TGTGCCATCAAAAGAGGGGCCCAAGTGGGAGCTTTCTTT.

The V and J genes are TRBV5-5 and TRBJ1-1, with TRBD1 as a possible D gene (5 bases). Germline V gene sequence: CDR1 SGHKS, CDR2 YYEKEE (reference sequence). V dropped 0 bases and J dropped 4 bases, with 7 bases sitting between them. This CDR3 is 13 amino acids long. The CDR3 DNA sequence: TGTGCCAGCAGCTTGGTAGGGACCACTGAAGCTTTCTTT. It is translated as CASSLVGTTEAFF.

This clonotype has at least ten counts. This rearrangement joins TRBV7-8 to TRBJ2-7, with 10 bases lining up with TRBD2. The CDR3 loop spans 15 amino acids. V lost 3 bases to trimming and J lost 3 bases; unmatched junction nucleotides: 5. Germline CDR1 and CDR2: SGHVS and FQNEAQ. CDR3 in amino acids: CASSFSGGPVYEQYF. The CDR3 coding sequence is TGTGCCAGCAGCTTTAGCGGGGGGCCTGTCTACGAGCAGTACTTC.

This clonotype appeared many times. The chain employs TRBV6-6 and TRBJ2-3; 7 bases are shared with TRBD1. Germline V gene sequence: CDR1 MNHNY, CDR2 SVGAGI (reference sequence). The CDR3 covers 14 residues. Trimming at V came to 8 bases and at J to 3 bases, leaving 8 bases not matched to a gene. The CDR3 DNA reads as TGTGCCAGCTTAGGGGGCATGAGGACAGATACGCAGTATTTT. Encoded protein: CASLGGMRTDTQYF.

On this clonotype itself: A junction boundary mismatches the germline segment, possibly from a read error. V is TRBV25-1 and J is TRBJ2-7; possibly TRBD1 or TRBD2 for D (7 bases each). The CDR3 sequence is 16 residues long. Per the germline V gene, CDR1 is MGHDK and CDR2 is SYGVNS. The chain's CDR3 is CASSLAGDSPTYEQYF. The CDR3 DNA reads as TGCGCCAGCAGCTTGGCGGGGGACAGCCCGACCTACGAGCAGTACTTC.

The chain carries TRBV20-1 and TRBJ2-7; a weak D match, TRBD2 (7 bases). V lost 3 bases and J lost 2, with 11 bases in between. The CDR3 extends over 13 amino acids. Germline V lookup: CDR1 DFQATT, CDR2 SNEGSKA (reference sequence). CDR3 coding DNA: TGCAGTGCTAGGGAGGGGGGGACCTACGAGCAGTACTTC. This gives the protein CSAREGGTYEQYF.

A remark on this clonotype: This may be a read error: a much more frequent sequence differs by one nucleotide. The chain's CDR3 is CASSQAAQCWRGNQETQYF. In nucleotides, the CDR3 is TGTGCCAGCAGCCAAGCCGCCCAGTGCTGGCGGGGCAACCAAGAGACCCAGTACTTC. The rearrangement joins TRBV11-3 to TRBJ2-5; D might be TRBD2 (6 bases). Germline assignment: CDR1 SGHNT and CDR2 YENEEA. The V end lost 5 bases, the J end lost 0 bases, and 25 bases lay between the germline ends. CDR3 length equals 19 residues. The full variable domain, its missing parts supplied by reference TRBV11-3 and TRBJ2-5, is EAGVVQSPRYKIIEKKQPVAFWCNPISGHNTLYWYLQNLGQGPELLIRYENEEAVDDSQLPKDRFSAERLKGVDSTLKIQPAELGDSAVYLCASSQAAQCWRGNQETQYFGPGTRLLVL.

This clonotype has a handful of counts. A much larger clone lies a single base off, so this may be a read error. The chain recombines TRBV20-1 with TRBJ2-5; 7 nucleotides align to TRBD2. From germline, CDR1 is DFQATT and CDR2 SNEGSKA (reference sequence). The length of the CDR3 is 16 residues. Trimming at V came to 0 bases and at J to 5 bases, leaving 12 bases not matched to a gene. The CDR3 DNA sequence: TGCAGTGCTAGAGACCCGGGAGGCGCCTCGGGGGAGACCCAGTACTTC. Its protein product is CSARDPGGASGETQYF.

V is TRBV20-1 and J is TRBJ2-1, with 8 bases matching TRBD2. Per germline, CDR1 DFQATT and CDR2 SNEGSKA (reference sequence). V trimming: 6 bases; J trimming: 4 bases; junction bases outside the gene matches: 5. This CDR3 has 13 amino acids. The CDR3 loop is CSADGGAYNEQFF. CDR3 in DNA: TGCAGTGCCGACGGGGGGGCTTACAATGAGCAGTTCTTC.

The V gene is TRBV27, the J gene TRBJ2-2; D gene uncertain. CDR3 length: 12 residues. Per germline, CDR1 MNHEY and CDR2 SMNVEV (reference sequence). Trimming left V 3 bases short and J 8 bases short, with 7 bases between. CDR3 sequence reads: CASSLKFGELFF. CDR3 nucleotide sequence: TGTGCCAGCAGTTTGAAATTTGGGGAGCTGTTTTTT.

This clonotype was seen ten or more times. V and J are TRBV10-3 and TRBJ2-5, with D hard to call. V lost 0 bases to trimming and J lost 2 bases, with 10 bases between them. Per germline, CDR1 ENHRY and CDR2 SYGVKD. The CDR3 totals 15 residues. CDR3 DNA: TGTGCCATCAGTGAGTCGGCCAGTGGGCAAGAGACCCAGTACTTC. This translates into CAISESASGQETQYF.

This clonotype was seen repeatedly, ten times or more. V gene TRBV20-1 combines with J gene TRBJ2-1; 15 bases are shared with TRBD2. This CDR3 contains 15 residues. The trim removed 6 bases at V and 7 bases at J, leaving 7 bases unmatched. CDR1 DFQATT and CDR2 SNEGSKA come from the germline V gene (reference sequence). In DNA, the CDR3 is TGCAGTGCCCAGGGACTAGCGGGAGGTTGGAATGAGCAGTTCTTC. Protein sequence: CSAQGLAGGWNEQFF.

This clonotype was seen at least ten times. The rearrangement uses TRBV4-1 and TRBJ2-1; a possible D gene is TRBD2 (6 bases). The germline gives CDR1 MGHRA, CDR2 YSYEKL. The CDR3 extends over 16 amino acids. Trimming removed 4 bases at V and 3 bases at J, with 16 bases between. The chain's CDR3 is CASSLLSSAIYNEQFF. CDR3 in DNA: TGCGCCAGCAGCCTACTTTCTAGCGCAATCTACAATGAGCAGTTCTTC.

This clonotype was counted at least ten times. V is TRBV30 and J is TRBJ2-1; D uncertain. Per germline, CDR1 GTSNPN and CDR2 SVGIG (reference sequence). The CDR3 totals 12 residues. V was shortened by 0 bases and J by 6 bases, with 6 bases between the two germline ends. DNA of the CDR3: TGTGCCTGGAGTGTTCTAGGCAATGAGCAGTTCTTC. Its protein product is CAWSVLGNEQFF.

This chain links TRBV5-1 with TRBJ2-2; the D gene is possibly TRBD2 (6 bases). Trimming took off 0 bases at V and 4 bases at J, with 16 bases between the two ends. The germline V gene encodes CDR1 SGHRS and CDR2 YFSETQ. The CDR3 length is 17 residues. The DNA of the CDR3 is TGCGCCAGCAGCTTGGGTCCGAGACTAGGCCCCACCGGGGAGCTGTTTTTT. Protein product: CASSLGPRLGPTGELFF.

The V gene is TRBV10-3, the J gene TRBJ2-5; 9 nucleotides line up with TRBD1. The J call is in doubt because the DNA end fits TRBJ2-1 better. The CDR3 has 14 residues. In germline, CDR1 is ENHRY, CDR2 SYGVKD. CDR3 in DNA: TGTGCCATCAGTGCCCCGACAGGGGGAGAGACCCAGTTCTTC. Protein product: CAISAPTGGETQFF.

This clonotype was counted at least ten times. The CDR3 bases are TGTGCCACCAGTGACCCTCATAGCGGGACTTCCTACAATGAGCAGTTCTTC. It codes for CATSDPHSGTSYNEQFF. The gene calls are TRBV24-1 and TRBJ2-1; 8 bases fit TRBD2. The CDR3 is 17 residues long. V lost 4 bases and J lost 1; bases outside the gene matches: 8. The V gene's germline CDR1 is KGHDR and CDR2 SFDVKD.

This clonotype was found once. The CDR3 nucleotides are TGTGCCAGCAGCCAACATCAAATCCGGGACAACCTCCACTTT. Its protein is CASSQHQIRDNLHF. The V gene is TRBV4-2, the J gene TRBJ1-6; possible D gene TRBD1, 6 bases. The CDR3 has 14 amino acids. Trimming left V 2 bases short and J 15 bases short, with 17 bases between. The germline V gene encodes CDR1 LGHNA and CDR2 YNFKEQ.

The V call is TRBV5-6, the J call TRBJ2-3, with TRBD2 identical over 13 bases. The CDR3 sequence is 17 residues long. Unmatched junction bases numbered 5, after V lost 2 bases and J lost 2 bases. Germline CDR1 reads SGHDT; CDR2 reads YYEEEE. CDR3 amino acids: CASSFTSGRANTDTQYF. The DNA of the CDR3 is TGTGCCAGCAGCTTCACTAGCGGGAGGGCCAACACAGATACGCAGTATTTT.

As to this clonotype: Possible read error: a much larger clone is one base away. The V gene is TRBV18, the J gene TRBJ2-5; D is unresolved. This CDR3 spans 12 amino acids. Germline values: CDR1 KGHSH, CDR2 LQKENI. V lost 6 bases to trimming and J lost 4 bases, with 9 bases between them. The CDR3 nucleotides read TGTGCCAGCTCGTCCATTGGAGAGACCCAGTACTTC. This gives the protein CASSSIGETQYF.

This clonotype was counted a few times. This chain uses TRBV28 with TRBJ1-6; D possibly corresponds to TRBD1 (5 bases). Trimming took 5 bases from V and 7 from J, leaving 21 bases between them. Per germline, CDR1 MDHEN and CDR2 SYDVKM. The CDR3 has 17 amino acids. The CDR3 is CASSPQVRQGINSPLHF. For the CDR3, the DNA is TGTGCCAGCAGTCCCCAGGTACGTCAGGGAATAAATTCACCCCTCCACTTT.

This chain connects TRBV5-4 to TRBJ2-1; 10 bases agree with TRBD2. Unmatched junction bases numbered 7, after V lost 7 bases and J lost 6 bases. Per the germline V gene, CDR1 is SGHNT and CDR2 is YYREEE (reference sequence). This CDR3 has 14 residues. CDR3 region: CASGTVAGGNEQFF. DNA for the CDR3: TGTGCCAGCGGAACCGTAGCGGGAGGCAATGAGCAGTTCTTC.